One and the same sample provided the 21 T cell receptor beta chains below, sequenced in a study of blood T cells in healthy people across ages. Primers used in a second PCR of about 7 to 11 cycles were a sample-barcoded 5' primer and a J-beta primer mix. TCRdb re-derived calls from the 5' RACE reads in MiXCR, one entry per CDR3 protein. The data hold roughly 1,800,000 distinct CDR3 sequences, with roughly 52% observed a single time. The sequenced material came from blood. These receptors were collected from a woman aged 40-49 years in good health.

The table lists this clonotype with a few counts. The J gene is TRBJ2-1, the V gene TRBV5-6; D gene ambiguous. This CDR3 is 15 amino acids long. V gave up 2 bases and J gave up 6 bases, with 15 bases separating them. Germline assignment: CDR1 SGHDT and CDR2 YYEEEE. The CDR3 is CASSLRTAPGNEQFF. For the CDR3, the DNA is TGTGCCAGCAGCTTACGGACCGCCCCGGGCAATGAGCAGTTCTTC.

Only a few counts were recorded for this clonotype. The CDR3 spells CASVRGGQSYNEQFF. The DNA for the CDR3 is TGTGCCAGCGTGCGCGGGGGGCAGTCCTACAATGAGCAGTTCTTC. The V and J genes are TRBV28 and TRBJ2-1; TRBD2 matches 8 bases. Germline CDR1 and CDR2: MDHEN and SYDVKM. The CDR3 totals 15 residues. The V gene end was trimmed by 8 bases and the J gene end by 1 base; junction bases not matched to a gene: 7.

A few counts support this clonotype. The rearrangement uses TRBV4-3 and TRBJ2-3; D is ambiguous. The CDR3 spans 14 residues. Trimming stripped 3 bases from V and 5 bases from J, with 12 bases between. Germline CDR1 and CDR2: LGHNA and YSLEER. This CDR3 reads CASSQSWVGDTQYF. The CDR3 DNA reads TGCGCCAGCAGCCAGTCATGGGTAGGAGATACGCAGTATTTT.

At least ten counts were recorded for this clonotype. The chain uses TRBV7-9 and TRBJ1-2; D uncertain. The ends were cut back, 7 bases at V and 8 bases at J, with 20 bases in the middle. CDR3 length equals 14 residues. Germline V lookup: CDR1 SEHNR, CDR2 FQNEAQ (reference sequence). The CDR3 sequence is CASTQGIPGRGYTF. CDR3 nucleotide sequence: TGTGCCAGCACCCAAGGAATACCCGGGAGGGGCTACACCTTC. Looking up the rest from reference TRBV7-9 and TRBJ1-2 gives the full variable domain: DTGVSQNPRHKITKRGQNVTFRCDPISEHNRLYWYRQTLGQGPEFLTYFQNEAQLEKSRLLSDRFSAERPKGSFSTLEIQRTEQGDSAMYLCASTQGIPGRGYTFGSGTRLTVV.

This clonotype was detected a few times. This chain connects TRBV4-1 to TRBJ1-6, with D possibly TRBD1 on 5 matching bases. Between the trimmed V and J ends, which lost 1 base and 9 bases, there was a span of 16 bases. There are 16 residues in the CDR3. CDR1 is MGHRA, CDR2 YSYEKL, per germline. CDR3 loop: CASSQGPGNRRSPLHF. The CDR3 bases are TGCGCCAGCAGCCAAGGTCCAGGGAACCGACGTTCACCCCTCCACTTT.

CDR3 loop: CASSTSTVGSYEQYF. Written as DNA, the CDR3 is TGTGCCAGCAGTACCTCGACAGTGGGTAGCTACGAGCAGTACTTC. The chain uses TRBV6-1 and TRBJ2-7, with D maybe TRBD1 (5 bases). Trimming shortened V by 5 bases and J by 3 bases, and 17 bases separated the two germline ends. Germline V lookup: CDR1 MNHNS, CDR2 SASEGT. There are 15 residues in the CDR3.

The V gene is TRBV7-2, the J gene TRBJ2-1; 8 bases agree with TRBD1. Germline lookup yields CDR1 SGHTA and CDR2 FQGNSA. This CDR3 comprises 16 residues. V was pared by 1 base and J by 9 bases, with 11 bases of the junction left unmatched. The CDR3 here is CASSLVRRLGQGEQFF. CDR3 coding DNA: TGTGCCAGCAGCTTAGTTCGTCGACTAGGACAGGGTGAGCAGTTCTTC.

V and J are TRBV29-1 and TRBJ2-7; D is undetermined. The germline V gene has CDR1 SQVTM and CDR2 ANQGSEA. CDR3 length equals 14 residues. Trimming took 0 bases from V and 5 from J, leaving 14 bases between them. The CDR3 spells CSVEDLYRSHEQYF. The CDR3 coding sequence is TGCAGCGTTGAAGATCTGTATAGGAGCCACGAGCAGTACTTC.

The J gene is TRBJ2-3, the V gene TRBV6-1, with TRBD1 as a possible D gene (6 bases). V shed 7 bases and J shed 5 bases, with 13 bases lying between them. The CDR3 is made up of 13 amino acids. The germline V gene has CDR1 MNHNS and CDR2 SASEGT. The DNA for the CDR3 is TGTGCCAGCATTGGCAGGGGAAAAGATACGCAGTATTTT. Residues: CASIGRGKDTQYF.

This clonotype was observed a single time. This chain joins TRBV20-1 and TRBJ2-3; 9 positions match TRBD2. CDR1 is DFQATT and CDR2 is SNEGSKA in the germline V gene (reference sequence). This CDR3 region has 16 residues. V gave up 1 base and J gave up 7 bases; unmatched junction bases: 12. CDR3 nucleotide sequence: TGCAGTGCTAGAGTACCCCGGGCGGGGGGGCAGCATACGCAGTATTTT. Protein product: CSARVPRAGGQHTQYF.

V gene TRBV3-1 combines with J gene TRBJ2-1; D might be TRBD2 (7 bases). V lost 6 bases, J lost 8 bases, and 23 bases lay in between. The CDR3 spans 16 residues. Germline CDR1 LGHDT, CDR2 YNNKEL (reference sequence). The CDR3 reads CASRDPRGGKGDEQFF. CDR3 DNA: TGTGCCAGCAGAGATCCGAGGGGGGGGAAAGGGGATGAGCAGTTCTTC.

This chain connects TRBV7-2 to TRBJ2-3, with 8 bases matching TRBD2. Germline CDR1 and CDR2: SGHTA and FQGNSA. V was clipped by 1 base and J by 8 bases; unmatched bases: 11. CDR3 size: 16 residues. The CDR3 sequence: CASSLGGAAGGGTQYF. CDR3 nucleotide sequence: TGTGCCAGCAGCTTAGGGGGGGCGGCGGGGGGAGGTACGCAGTATTTT.

This clonotype appeared a few times. The chain has TRBV18 and TRBJ2-1; TRBD1 aligns across 7 bases. Per the germline V gene, CDR1 is KGHSH and CDR2 is LQKENI. This CDR3 has 16 amino acids. The V and J ends lost 5 bases and 0 bases, in that order; junction bases with no gene match: 7. Here the CDR3 reads CASSVRQGASYNEQFF. For the CDR3, the DNA is TGTGCCAGCTCAGTCCGACAGGGAGCCTCCTACAATGAGCAGTTCTTC.

With regard to this clonotype: The junction departs from the called germline gene at one end, perhaps through a read error. J is TRBJ2-1 and V is TRBV12-3 or TRBV12-4, with D possibly TRBD1 on 5 matching bases. CDR3 length equals 16 residues. CDR3 DNA sequence: TGTGCCGGCAGTTTTTGGGGCCAAGGGTTAATAATTGAGCAGTTCTTC. Amino acids: CAGSFWGQGLIIEQFF.

The sample holds one count of this clonotype. A single base separates this from a much larger clone, so it may be a read error. The chain carries TRBV7-3 and TRBJ2-3; D is perhaps TRBD1 (6 bases). The CDR3 has 15 amino acids. Deletions cut 2 bases from V and 4 bases from J, with 13 bases between. CDR1 is SGHTA, CDR2 FQGTGA, per germline. The chain's CDR3 is CASSLGQPNADTQYF. Written as DNA, the CDR3 is TGTGCCAGCAGCTTAGGACAGCCAAACGCAGATACGCAGTATTTT.

This rearrangement joins TRBV11-2 to TRBJ2-4; possible D gene TRBD2, 6 bases. CDR1 and CDR2 (germline): SGHAT, FQNNGV. CDR3 length equals 21 residues. V lost 5 bases and J 7 bases, leaving 36 bases between the germline ends. The CDR3 reads CASSPFRTPPPGEVGVNIQYF. In DNA form, the CDR3 reads TGTGCCAGCAGCCCCTTTCGAACCCCCCCGCCCGGGGAGGTCGGGGTGAACATTCAGTACTTC.

This chain connects TRBV5-4 to TRBJ2-1; D uncertain. The CDR3 contains 13 residues. V lost 5 bases and J 9 bases, leaving 15 bases between the germline ends. Germline-derived CDR1 and CDR2 are SGHNT and YYREEE (reference sequence). CDR3 DNA sequence: TGTGCCAGCAGAACGGTGCGAGAGCCTGAGCAGTTCTTC. The encoded protein is CASRTVREPEQFF.

This rearrangement joins TRBV6-2 or TRBV6-3 to TRBJ2-1; possible D gene TRBD2, 5 bases. CDR3 length equals 13 residues. Germline V gene data show CDR1 as MNHEY and CDR2 as SVGEGT. Trimming removed 7 bases at V and 2 bases at J, with 9 bases between. DNA of the CDR3: TGTGCCAGCATGTCGAGGGCCTACAATGAGCAGTTCTTC. Translation gives CASMSRAYNEQFF.

This sequence joins TRBV29-1 and TRBJ2-1, with 8 bases identical to TRBD1. The V segment lost 6 bases and the J segment 0 bases; nucleotides outside the gene matches: 4. The CDR3 runs to 14 residues. The germline CDR1 and CDR2 sequences are SQVTM and ANQGSEA. The CDR3 DNA reads as TGCAGCGTCTACAGGGGGAGCTCCTACAATGAGCAGTTCTTC. Protein: CSVYRGSSYNEQFF.

J is TRBJ2-3 and V is TRBV4-1, with D perhaps matching TRBD2 (5 bases). This CDR3 has 16 amino acids. Trimming shortened V by 0 bases and J by 8 bases, and 18 bases separated the two germline ends. Looked up from germline, CDR1 is MGHRA and CDR2 is YSYEKL. This CDR3 is CASSQDPRTPLGTQYF. The CDR3 nucleotides are TGCGCCAGCAGCCAAGATCCCCGGACTCCCTTGGGTACGCAGTATTTT.

The chain joins TRBV11-1 to TRBJ2-1, with TRBD2 identical over 14 bases. J was trimmed by 0 bases and V by 4 bases; bases with no gene match: 17. Germline lookup yields CDR1 SGHAT and CDR2 FQDESV (reference sequence). The length of the CDR3 is 22 residues. The CDR3 nucleotides are TGTGCCAGCAGCTCACTAGGGGACTCGGGACTAGCGGGGGCGAGCTCCTACAATGAGCAGTTCTTC. This gives the protein CASSSLGDSGLAGASSYNEQFF.